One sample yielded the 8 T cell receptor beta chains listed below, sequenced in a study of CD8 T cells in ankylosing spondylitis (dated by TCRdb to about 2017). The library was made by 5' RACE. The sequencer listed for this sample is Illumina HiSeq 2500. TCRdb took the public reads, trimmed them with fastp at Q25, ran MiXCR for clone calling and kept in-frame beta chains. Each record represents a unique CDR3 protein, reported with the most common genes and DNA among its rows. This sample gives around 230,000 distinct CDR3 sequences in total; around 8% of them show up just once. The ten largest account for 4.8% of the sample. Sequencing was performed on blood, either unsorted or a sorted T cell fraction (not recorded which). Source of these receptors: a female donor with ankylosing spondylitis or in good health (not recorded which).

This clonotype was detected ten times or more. DNA for the CDR3: TGCAGTGCTAGAGAGAACACCGGGGAGCTGTTTTTT. Protein sequence: CSARENTGELFF. This chain connects TRBV20-1 to TRBJ2-2; no reliable D call. Between the trimmed V and J ends, which lost 0 bases and 1 base, there was a span of 0 bases. The germline V gene encodes CDR1 DFQATT and CDR2 SNEGSKA (reference sequence). The CDR3 runs 12 residues.

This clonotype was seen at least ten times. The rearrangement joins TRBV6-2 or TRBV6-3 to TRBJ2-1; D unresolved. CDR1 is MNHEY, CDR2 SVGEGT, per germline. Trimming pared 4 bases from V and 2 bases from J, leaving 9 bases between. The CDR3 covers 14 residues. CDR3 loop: CASSLSPTYNEQFF. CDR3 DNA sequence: TGTGCCAGCAGTTTGAGCCCCACCTACAATGAGCAGTTCTTC.

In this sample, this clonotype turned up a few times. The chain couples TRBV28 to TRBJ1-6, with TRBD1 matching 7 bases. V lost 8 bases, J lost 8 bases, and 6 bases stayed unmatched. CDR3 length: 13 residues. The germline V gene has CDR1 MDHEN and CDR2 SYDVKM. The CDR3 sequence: CASRTGVDSPLHF. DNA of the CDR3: TGTGCCAGCCGAACAGGGGTCGATTCACCCCTCCACTTT. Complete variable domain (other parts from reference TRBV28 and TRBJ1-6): DVKVTQSSRYLVKRTGEKVFLECVQDMDHENMFWYRQDPGLGLRLIYFSYDVKMKEKGDIPEGYSVSREKKERFSLILESASTNQTSMYLCASRTGVDSPLHFGNGTRLTVT.

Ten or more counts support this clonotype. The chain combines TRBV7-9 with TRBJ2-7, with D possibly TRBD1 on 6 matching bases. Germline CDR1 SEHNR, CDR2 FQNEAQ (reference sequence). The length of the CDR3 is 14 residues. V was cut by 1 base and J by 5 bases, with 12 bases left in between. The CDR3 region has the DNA TGTGCCAGCAGCTTAGTGGGGGCGCGGGACGAGCAGTACTTC. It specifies CASSLVGARDEQYF. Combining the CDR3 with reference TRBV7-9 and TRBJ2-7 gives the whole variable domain DTGVSQNPRHKITKRGQNVTFRCDPISEHNRLYWYRQTLGQGPEFLTYFQNEAQLEKSRLLSDRFSAERPKGSFSTLEIQRTEQGDSAMYLCASSLVGARDEQYFGPGTRLTVT.

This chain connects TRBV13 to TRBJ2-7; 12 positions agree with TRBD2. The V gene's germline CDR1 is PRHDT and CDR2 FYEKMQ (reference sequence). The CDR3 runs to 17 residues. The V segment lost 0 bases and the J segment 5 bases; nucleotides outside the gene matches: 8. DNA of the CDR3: TGTGCCAGCAGCTTAGGTCGGCTAGCGGGAGGGGGCCACGAGCAGTACTTC. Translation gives CASSLGRLAGGGHEQYF.

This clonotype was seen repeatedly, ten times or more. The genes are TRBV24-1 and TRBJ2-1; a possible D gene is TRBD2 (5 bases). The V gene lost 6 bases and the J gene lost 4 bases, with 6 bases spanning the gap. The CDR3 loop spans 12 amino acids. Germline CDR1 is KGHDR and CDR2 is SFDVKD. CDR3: CATSSGYNEQFF. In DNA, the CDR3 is TGTGCCACCAGTAGCGGTTACAATGAGCAGTTCTTC.

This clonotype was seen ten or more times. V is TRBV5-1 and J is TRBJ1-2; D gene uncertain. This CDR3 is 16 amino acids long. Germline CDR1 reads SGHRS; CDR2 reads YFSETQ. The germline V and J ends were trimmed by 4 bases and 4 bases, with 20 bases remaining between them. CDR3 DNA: TGCGCCAGCAGCCCCCTATCGCCGGAGCTGGGCTATGGCTACACCTTC. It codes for CASSPLSPELGYGYTF.

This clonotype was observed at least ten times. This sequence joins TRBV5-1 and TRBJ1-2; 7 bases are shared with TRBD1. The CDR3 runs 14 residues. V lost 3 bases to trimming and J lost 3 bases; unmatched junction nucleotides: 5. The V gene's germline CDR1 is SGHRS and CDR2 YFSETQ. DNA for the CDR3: TGCGCCAGCAGCTCTCTCCAGGGGGACTATGGCTACACCTTC. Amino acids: CASSSLQGDYGYTF.